This record looks at one T cell receptor (beta chain) sequence and its context. Different DNA sequences within this sample yield the same CDR3. CDR1 and CDR2 from the germline V gene are KGHSH and LQKENI. V was shortened by 1 base and J by 4 bases, with 7 bases between the two germline ends. The CDR3 is 13 amino acids. Since all of the isolated RNA was reverse transcribed, expressed TCRB transcripts were what got sequenced. Produced via immunoSEQ multiplex PCR; TCRdb's table is partial and in-frame only. The sample comprises about 330,000 clones, approximately 11% of which are singletons, and around 0.015% rests with the top ten. The sample belongs to a study of beta chain features in type 1 diabetes.

V gene TRBV18 combines with J gene TRBJ2-5; D might be TRBD2 (6 bases). Material for sequencing was naive CD4+ T cells from blood. The TCR comes from a young woman in good health. The DNA of the CDR3 is TGTGCCAGCTCACCACAGGGAGGAGAGACCCAGTACTTC. As protein: CASSPQGGETQYF. The full variable domain, in which reference TRBV18 and TRBJ2-5 provide the parts outside the CDR3, is NAGVMQNPRHLVRRRGQEARLRCSPMKGHSHVYWYRQLPEEGLKFMVYLQKENIIDESGMPKERFSAEFPKEGPSILRIQQVVRGDSAAYFCASSPQGGETQYFGPGTRLLVL.